This TCR beta chain was obtained from a study of blood T cell repertoires in COVID-19. Study in general: The United States, Italy and Spain supplied acute and convalescent COVID-19 samples. From T cells, B-cell-depleted T cells, or PBMCs came the material, which was cDNA or gDNA.

Original processing methods: Amplifying reference gene primers gave estimates of nucleated cell counts. TCRdb keeps only in-frame clones here, not all; method: immunoSEQ multiplex PCR. V, J and clone size were drawn from that table, and D and trimming were deduced from the DNA. Among roughly 22,000 clones, 82% were seen once, and the ten largest hold 7.5% to 9%. This CDR3 has 14 amino acids. V lost 3 bases and J lost 4; bases outside the gene matches: 3. Per germline, CDR1 SGHDT and CDR2 YYEEEE. The V and J genes are TRBV5-6 and TRBJ2-2, with 7 positions matching TRBD1. Sequencing used peripheral blood. The receptor comes from a human donor in a cohort sampled during active COVID-19. CDR3 amino acids: CASSSTGSTGELFF. The DNA of the CDR3 is TGTGCCAGCAGCTCGACAGGGAGCACCGGGGAGCTGTTTTTT.